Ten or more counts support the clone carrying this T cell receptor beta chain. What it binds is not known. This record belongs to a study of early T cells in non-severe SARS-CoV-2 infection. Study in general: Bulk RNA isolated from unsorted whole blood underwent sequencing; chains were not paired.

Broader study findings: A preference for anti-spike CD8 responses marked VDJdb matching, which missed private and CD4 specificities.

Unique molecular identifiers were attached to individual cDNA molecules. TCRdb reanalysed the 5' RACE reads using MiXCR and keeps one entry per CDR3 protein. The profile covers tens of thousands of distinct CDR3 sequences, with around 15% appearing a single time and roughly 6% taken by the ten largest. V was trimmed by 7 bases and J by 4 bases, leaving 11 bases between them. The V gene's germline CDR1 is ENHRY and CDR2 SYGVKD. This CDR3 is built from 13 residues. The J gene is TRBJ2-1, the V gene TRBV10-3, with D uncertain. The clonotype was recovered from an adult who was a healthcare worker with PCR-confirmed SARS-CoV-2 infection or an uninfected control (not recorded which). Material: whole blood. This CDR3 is CAINAGDYNEQFF. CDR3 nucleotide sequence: TGTGCCATCAACGCAGGTGATTACAATGAGCAGTTCTTC.